This TCR beta chain stems from a study of prognosis after radiotherapy for stage I lung cancer. Findings and caveats of the study: In patients receiving stereotactic body radiation therapy, unique TCR clone counts fell afterward, median about 9,200 versus 6,500. Among patients who developed distant metastases, Shannon entropy after stereotactic body radiation therapy was lower.

This CDR3 has 16 amino acids. Germline-derived CDR1 and CDR2 are LNHDA and SQIVND (reference sequence). V lost 4 bases and J lost 2, with 15 bases in between. Points on this clonotype: Its antigen is undetermined. Because the CDR3 is missing its conserved closing phenylalanine or tryptophan, this is likely a read error.

TCR beta CDR3 was amplified from genomic DNA by two-round multiplex PCR. Every TRBV and TRBJ gene had its own specific primer in first-round PCR. One entry per CDR3 protein results from TCRdb running MiXCR on the multiplex PCR reads. In the table there are approximately 51,000 distinct CDR3 sequences, approximately 35% of which are singletons. The source of this sequence is a donor aged 50 or older with non-small cell lung cancer. The sample in question was PBMCs, obtained before or after stereotactic body radiation therapy (not recorded which). This chain joins TRBV19 and TRBJ2-1; TRBD1 or TRBD2 may be the D gene (5 bases each). Here the CDR3 reads CASSTSYGAAYNEQFL. The CDR3 DNA reads as TGTGCCAGTAGTACCTCCTACGGGGCTGCCTACAATGAGCAGTTCCTC.